A selection of T cell receptor beta chains follows, all from one sample in a study of cytomegalovirus exposure and HLA in healthy donors. Only in-frame clones appear in the TCRdb table, and some are missing; sequencing was by immunoSEQ multiplex PCR. The sample carries approximately 130,000 clones, roughly three quarters recorded once. Sequencing used PBMCs. These TCRs come from a young man in good health and CMV-seronegative. CDR3s leave out the opening cysteine and the closing phenylalanine or tryptophan. Fields, in order: V gene, J gene, CDR3 protein.

V gene: TRBV5-1; J gene: TRBJ2-5; CDR3 protein: ASSSFITSGLETQY
V gene: TRBV29-1; J gene: TRBJ2-4; CDR3 protein: SIRPGLDRGIQY
V gene: TRBV28; J gene: TRBJ1-2; CDR3 protein: ASRGDRGRIEGSYGYT
V gene: TRBV23-1; J gene: TRBJ2-5; CDR3 protein: ASSQSEQIQETQY
V gene: TRBV2; J gene: TRBJ2-5; CDR3 protein: ASSEGTGLALETQY
V gene: TRBV5-4; J gene: TRBJ1-1; CDR3 protein: ASSNGHIPNTEAF
V gene: TRBV14; J gene: TRBJ2-5; CDR3 protein: ASSPWTSGVETQY
V gene: TRBV28; J gene: TRBJ1-2; CDR3 protein: ASNFGGVQGDYGYT
V gene: TRBV29-1; J gene: TRBJ1-3; CDR3 protein: SVLAWGNTIY
V gene: TRBV4-1; J gene: TRBJ1-1; CDR3 protein: ASSQVKGSTEAF
V gene: TRBV19; J gene: TRBJ2-1; CDR3 protein: ASSISGGAYNEQF
V gene: TRBV7-2; J gene: TRBJ2-1; CDR3 protein: ASSPGLFGGGNEQF
V gene: TRBV28; J gene: TRBJ1-5; CDR3 protein: ASRGSNQPQH
V gene: TRBV29-1; J gene: TRBJ2-2; CDR3 protein: SVEDPITGELF
V gene: TRBV5-1; J gene: TRBJ2-7; CDR3 protein: ASSLTYRGYEQY
V gene: TRBV6-6; J gene: TRBJ1-1; CDR3 protein: ASKMGRPDTEAF
V gene: TRBV28; J gene: TRBJ2-1; CDR3 protein: ASSIRNNEQF
V gene: TRBV2; J gene: TRBJ2-3; CDR3 protein: ASRRTGPSTDTQY
V gene: TRBV2; J gene: TRBJ2-2; CDR3 protein: ASQNTGELF
V gene: TRBV27; J gene: TRBJ1-5; CDR3 protein: ASSLEEYSNQPQH
V gene: TRBV28; J gene: TRBJ1-2; CDR3 protein: ASSLGRGGHYGYT
V gene: TRBV6-5; J gene: TRBJ1-1; CDR3 protein: ASIDRGRNTEAF
V gene: TRBV5-5; J gene: TRBJ1-6; CDR3 protein: ASSRSDRENSPLH
V gene: TRBV7-3; J gene: TRBJ1-1; CDR3 protein: ASSLGGSYTEAF
V gene: TRBV28; J gene: TRBJ1-2; CDR3 protein: ASSPGTSPYGYT
V gene: TRBV7-9; J gene: TRBJ1-2; CDR3 protein: ASSEQGFNYGYT
V gene: TRBV28; J gene: TRBJ2-6; CDR3 protein: ASEPTGGPSGANVLT
V gene: TRBV4-1; J gene: TRBJ1-5; CDR3 protein: ASSQGDSKLNQPQH
V gene: TRBV30; J gene: TRBJ1-1; CDR3 protein: AGGVRGTEAF
V gene: TRBV11-2; J gene: TRBJ1-1; CDR3 protein: ASSLAAYAEAF
V gene: TRBV5-6; J gene: TRBJ1-4; CDR3 protein: ASSWGQHEKLF
V gene: TRBV18; J gene: TRBJ1-1; CDR3 protein: ASSPKRSAGGEAF
V gene: TRBV6-6; J gene: TRBJ1-2; CDR3 protein: ASSYDGQGNGYT
V gene: TRBV28; J gene: TRBJ1-2; CDR3 protein: ASSTTGVLGYT
V gene: TRBV19; J gene: TRBJ1-5; CDR3 protein: ASSAPTPLPQH
V gene: TRBV7-2; J gene: TRBJ2-5; CDR3 protein: ASSLNPGAPKETQY
V gene: TRBV7-9; J gene: TRBJ2-2; CDR3 protein: ASSFTGLAGELF
V gene: TRBV9; J gene: TRBJ2-3; CDR3 protein: ASSRGSGGTDTQY
V gene: TRBV5-4; J gene: TRBJ1-1; CDR3 protein: ASTRTGGLTEAF
V gene: TRBV4-2; J gene: TRBJ2-5; CDR3 protein: ASSQDLEVAGKETQY
V gene: TRBV11-1; J gene: TRBJ1-1; CDR3 protein: ASSLEGGSYTEAF
V gene: TRBV5-1; J gene: TRBJ2-1; CDR3 protein: ASSLGDTGVEQF
V gene: TRBV2; J gene: TRBJ2-1; CDR3 protein: ASSHPRTSGSYNEQF